These T cell receptor beta chains were read from a single sample in a study of T-cell reconstitution after alpha-beta-depleted transplantation in children. TCRdb recomputed calls from the PCR reads with MiXCR, one row per CDR3 protein. Among about 60,000 distinct CDR3 sequences listed, roughly 45% were seen once. Sequencing was performed on PBMCs, mostly from graft donor cells, taken 360 days after TCRalphabeta/CD19-depleted stem cell transplant. The source of these receptors is a male patient younger than 18 who had a stem cell transplant for acute lymphoblastic leukemia, so the T cells may come from the graft donor. Each CDR3 is given with its conserved first and last residue. D genes are given only for firm matches. Where a row states a size, it is once, few, many or the class of an expanded clone; other rows omit it.

d_call: TRBD2
clone_size: few
j_call: TRBJ2-1
v_call: TRBV5-6
cdr3_nt: TGTGCCAGCTGGACTAGCGGGGGGCACAATGAGCAGTTCTTC
cdr3_aa: CASWTSGGHNEQFF

d_call: TRBD1
clone_size: .
j_call: TRBJ2-1
v_call: TRBV29-1
cdr3_nt: TGCAGCGCCACCGGGACAGGGATGGGCAATGAGCAGTTCTTC
cdr3_aa: CSATGTGMGNEQFF

d_call: .
clone_size: .
j_call: TRBJ2-7
v_call: TRBV12-3/TRBV12-4
cdr3_nt: TGTGCCAGCACCCATCGGACAGCAGTTTACGAGCAGTACTTC
cdr3_aa: CASTHRTAVYEQYF

d_call: .
clone_size: .
j_call: TRBJ2-3
v_call: TRBV12-5
cdr3_nt: TGTGCTAGTGGAGACCCGGGACTCAGATCTACGCAGTATTTT
cdr3_aa: CASGDPGLRSTQYF

d_call: TRBD2
clone_size: .
j_call: TRBJ2-2
v_call: TRBV10-2
cdr3_nt: TGCGCCAGCAGGGATCCGGGACTAGCGGTCGGGGAGCTGTTTTTT
cdr3_aa: CASRDPGLAVGELFF

d_call: TRBD2
clone_size: .
j_call: TRBJ2-7
v_call: TRBV7-2
cdr3_nt: TGTGCCAGCAGCACCCGGACTAGCGGGAGGGCTGGGGAGCAGTACTTC
cdr3_aa: CASSTRTSGRAGEQYF

d_call: TRBD2
clone_size: few
j_call: TRBJ2-1
v_call: TRBV29-1
cdr3_nt: TGCAGCGTCGGGGGGGCGAGGGTGGCCAATGAGCAGTTCTTC
cdr3_aa: CSVGGARVANEQFF

d_call: TRBD2
clone_size: .
j_call: TRBJ2-3
v_call: TRBV28
cdr3_nt: TGTGCCACCGGATTGGGACTAGCGTCAGATACGCAGTATTTT
cdr3_aa: CATGLGLASDTQYF

d_call: .
clone_size: .
j_call: TRBJ1-1
v_call: TRBV20-1
cdr3_nt: TGCAGTGCTCTTGGGCTGCGGGGTCTGACTGAAGCTTTCTTT
cdr3_aa: CSALGLRGLTEAFF

d_call: .
clone_size: .
j_call: TRBJ2-7
v_call: TRBV28
cdr3_nt: TGTGCCAGCAGTTTTATTGGTATAATCGACGAGCAGTACTTC
cdr3_aa: CASSFIGIIDEQYF

d_call: TRBD2
clone_size: .
j_call: TRBJ2-1
v_call: TRBV15
cdr3_nt: TGTGCCACCAGCAGACCTAGCGGGGCCGAAACCTACAATGAGCAGTTCTTC
cdr3_aa: CATSRPSGAETYNEQFF

d_call: .
clone_size: .
j_call: TRBJ1-4
v_call: TRBV10-3
cdr3_nt: TGTGCCATCAGTGAGTCGTGGGTCTTGACGGGGGAAAAACTGTTTTTT
cdr3_aa: CAISESWVLTGEKLFF

d_call: .
clone_size: .
j_call: TRBJ2-1
v_call: TRBV24-1
cdr3_nt: TGTGCCACCAGTGATCCCACGGGGTCCCACAACCGATACAATGAGCAGTTCTTC
cdr3_aa: CATSDPTGSHNRYNEQFF

d_call: .
clone_size: once
j_call: TRBJ2-3
v_call: TRBV12-3/TRBV12-4
cdr3_nt: TGTGCCAGCAGTTCCCCGGGGATGATAGATACGCAGTATTTT
cdr3_aa: CASSSPGMIDTQYF

d_call: TRBD2
clone_size: .
j_call: TRBJ2-7
v_call: TRBV29-1
cdr3_nt: TGCAGCGTTGGTCTAGCGGGAAACGAGCAGTACTTC
cdr3_aa: CSVGLAGNEQYF

d_call: .
clone_size: few
j_call: TRBJ2-7
v_call: TRBV21-1
cdr3_nt: TGTGCCAGCAGCAAAGGTGGGACGGGGGCGACCTACGAGCAGTACTTC
cdr3_aa: CASSKGGTGATYEQYF

d_call: .
clone_size: few
j_call: TRBJ2-7
v_call: TRBV4-1
cdr3_nt: TGCGCCAGCAGCCAAGCGGGGCCTAACGAGCAGTACTTC
cdr3_aa: CASSQAGPNEQYF

d_call: TRBD1
clone_size: .
j_call: TRBJ1-1
v_call: TRBV5-5
cdr3_nt: TGTGCCAGCACCCTTGGACAGGGAAGAGATTCTTTGATGGCTTTCTTT
cdr3_aa: CASTLGQGRDSLMAFF

d_call: .
clone_size: .
j_call: TRBJ1-4
v_call: TRBV9
cdr3_nt: TGTGCCAGCAGCGTCAGGGGCCAAGATGAAAAACTGTTTTTT
cdr3_aa: CASSVRGQDEKLFF

d_call: TRBD2
clone_size: .
j_call: TRBJ2-5
v_call: TRBV25-1
cdr3_nt: TGTGCCAGCAGTGAGGGTAGCGGGAAGGAGACCCAGTACTTC
cdr3_aa: CASSEGSGKETQYF

d_call: .
clone_size: .
j_call: TRBJ2-1
v_call: TRBV15
cdr3_nt: TGTGCCACCAGCAGAGATCCGGGGAGAACCGGCGATGAGCAGTTCTTC
cdr3_aa: CATSRDPGRTGDEQFF

d_call: .
clone_size: .
j_call: TRBJ2-1
v_call: TRBV10-3
cdr3_nt: TGTGCCATCACGAGTGGCAATGAGCAGTTCTTC
cdr3_aa: CAITSGNEQFF

d_call: TRBD1
clone_size: .
j_call: TRBJ1-1
v_call: TRBV7-9
cdr3_nt: TGTGCCAGCAGCTCGAGTCCTCGACAGGGAATGAACACTGAAGCTTTCTTT
cdr3_aa: CASSSSPRQGMNTEAFF

d_call: .
clone_size: many
j_call: TRBJ1-6
v_call: TRBV6-1
cdr3_nt: TGTGCCAGCATACTACAGGGAACATCCTATAATTCACCCCTCCACTTT
cdr3_aa: CASILQGTSYNSPLHF

d_call: .
clone_size: .
j_call: TRBJ2-7
v_call: TRBV7-6
cdr3_nt: TGTGCCAGCAGCCTCGGGAGGGACAGATCCTACGAGCAGTACTTC
cdr3_aa: CASSLGRDRSYEQYF

d_call: TRBD2
clone_size: .
j_call: TRBJ2-7
v_call: TRBV14
cdr3_nt: TGTGCCAGCAGTCGGAGCCTAGCGGGAGTATACGAGCAGTACTTC
cdr3_aa: CASSRSLAGVYEQYF

d_call: .
clone_size: once
j_call: TRBJ1-1
v_call: TRBV9
cdr3_nt: TGTGCCAGCAGCGTAGCGGGCGTGGGCACTGAAGCTTTCTTT
cdr3_aa: CASSVAGVGTEAFF

d_call: .
clone_size: few
j_call: TRBJ1-3
v_call: TRBV20-1
cdr3_nt: TGCAGTGTAAGCCCCTCTGGAAACACCATATATTTT
cdr3_aa: CSVSPSGNTIYF

d_call: .
clone_size: .
j_call: TRBJ2-3
v_call: TRBV29-1
cdr3_nt: TGCAGCGTTGCCCAGGGGAGCACAGATACGCAGTATTTT
cdr3_aa: CSVAQGSTDTQYF

d_call: .
clone_size: few
j_call: TRBJ2-1
v_call: TRBV5-1
cdr3_nt: TGCGCCAGCAGCATTTTTGGGGTAGGGGCCTCCTACAATGAGCAGTTCTTC
cdr3_aa: CASSIFGVGASYNEQFF

d_call: TRBD2
clone_size: few
j_call: TRBJ2-7
v_call: TRBV13
cdr3_nt: TGTGCCAGCGGGGAGGGAAGGGGCTACGAGCAGTACTTC
cdr3_aa: CASGEGRGYEQYF

d_call: .
clone_size: few
j_call: TRBJ2-7
v_call: TRBV2
cdr3_nt: TGTGCCAGCAGGTTAGGGAGCTACGAGCAGTACTTC
cdr3_aa: CASRLGSYEQYF

d_call: TRBD2
clone_size: .
j_call: TRBJ2-3
v_call: TRBV28
cdr3_nt: TGTGCCAGCAGTTTGTCTACCACTAGCGGAAGCACAGATACGCAGTATTTT
cdr3_aa: CASSLSTTSGSTDTQYF

d_call: TRBD1
clone_size: .
j_call: TRBJ2-3
v_call: TRBV12-3/TRBV12-4
cdr3_nt: TGTGCCAGCAGTCAACAGGGGCCGAGCACAGATACGCAGTATTTT
cdr3_aa: CASSQQGPSTDTQYF

d_call: .
clone_size: few
j_call: TRBJ2-3
v_call: TRBV5-1
cdr3_nt: TGCGCCAGCAGCTTTCGGGATACGCAGTATTTT
cdr3_aa: CASSFRDTQYF

d_call: .
clone_size: .
j_call: TRBJ2-7
v_call: TRBV11-2
cdr3_nt: TGTGCCAGCAGCTTAAGACGGACCGGCTCCTACGAGCAGTACTTC
cdr3_aa: CASSLRRTGSYEQYF

d_call: .
clone_size: .
j_call: TRBJ2-7
v_call: TRBV12-3/TRBV12-4
cdr3_nt: TGTGCCAGCAGTTTCCTATTCTACGAGCAGTACTTC
cdr3_aa: CASSFLFYEQYF

d_call: TRBD2
clone_size: few
j_call: TRBJ2-5
v_call: TRBV7-8
cdr3_nt: TGTGCCAGCAGCTTATCTCGACTAGCGGGGTTGGAGACCCAGTACTTC
cdr3_aa: CASSLSRLAGLETQYF

d_call: TRBD2
clone_size: few
j_call: TRBJ2-7
v_call: TRBV4-1
cdr3_nt: TGCGCCAGCAGCCAAGTGCCGCGGGGGACCTCCTACGAGCAGTACTTC
cdr3_aa: CASSQVPRGTSYEQYF

d_call: .
clone_size: .
j_call: TRBJ2-1
v_call: TRBV6-1
cdr3_nt: TGTGCCAGCAGATTCGGGTCGGCATGGAACAATGAGCAGTTCTTC
cdr3_aa: CASRFGSAWNNEQFF

d_call: TRBD1
clone_size: .
j_call: TRBJ2-7
v_call: TRBV5-1
cdr3_nt: TGCGCCAGCAATAAGCATGGGACAGGGCAGGATGAGCAGTACTTC
cdr3_aa: CASNKHGTGQDEQYF

d_call: .
clone_size: .
j_call: TRBJ1-5
v_call: TRBV6-5
cdr3_nt: TGTGCCAGCAGTTACGGCCCGGGCAATCAGCCCCAGCATTTT
cdr3_aa: CASSYGPGNQPQHF

d_call: TRBD2
clone_size: .
j_call: TRBJ2-1
v_call: TRBV12-3/TRBV12-4
cdr3_nt: TGTGCCAGCAGGACTAGCGGGCCGTACAATGAGCAGTTCTTC
cdr3_aa: CASRTSGPYNEQFF

d_call: .
clone_size: .
j_call: TRBJ2-1
v_call: TRBV25-1
cdr3_nt: TGTGCCAGCAGTGTTGACGACAGCTCCTACAATGAGCAGTTCTTC
cdr3_aa: CASSVDDSSYNEQFF

d_call: TRBD1
clone_size: few
j_call: TRBJ2-3
v_call: TRBV7-3
cdr3_nt: TGTGCCAGCAGCTTAAGCGGGGACAGGATCACAGATACGCAGTATTTT
cdr3_aa: CASSLSGDRITDTQYF

d_call: .
clone_size: .
j_call: TRBJ2-2
v_call: TRBV2
cdr3_nt: TGTGCCAGCAGTGAGAGGGGTGGGGAGCTGTTTTTT
cdr3_aa: CASSERGGELFF

d_call: TRBD2
clone_size: .
j_call: TRBJ2-5
v_call: TRBV6-5
cdr3_nt: TGTGCCAGCAGTTACTCCGGGAGGGTCGAGACCCAGTACTTC
cdr3_aa: CASSYSGRVETQYF

d_call: TRBD1
clone_size: .
j_call: TRBJ2-3
v_call: TRBV5-8
cdr3_nt: TGTGCCAGCAGCTTGGCGGGACAGGACACAGATACGCAGTATTTT
cdr3_aa: CASSLAGQDTDTQYF

d_call: .
clone_size: .
j_call: TRBJ2-7
v_call: TRBV29-1
cdr3_nt: TGCAGCGTTGTTTCGCAGGGGGGCCCCTACGAGCAGTACTTC
cdr3_aa: CSVVSQGGPYEQYF

d_call: .
clone_size: .
j_call: TRBJ1-2
v_call: TRBV5-1
cdr3_nt: TGCGCCAGCAGCACCACCGGAGGCGGCTACACCTTC
cdr3_aa: CASSTTGGGYTF

d_call: .
clone_size: .
j_call: TRBJ2-1
v_call: TRBV7-9
cdr3_nt: TGTGCCAGCAGCGGAGAGATTAGCGCCTCCTACAATGAGCAGTTCTTC
cdr3_aa: CASSGEISASYNEQFF

d_call: .
clone_size: few
j_call: TRBJ1-2
v_call: TRBV27
cdr3_nt: TGTGCCAGCAGAGTTTCGGACAGAAACCCGTATGGCTACACCTTC
cdr3_aa: CASRVSDRNPYGYTF

d_call: TRBD2
clone_size: .
j_call: TRBJ2-2
v_call: TRBV12-3/TRBV12-4
cdr3_nt: TGTGCCAGCAGTTTAGGGGAGGGGCTTCGGGTCGGGGAGCTGTTTTTT
cdr3_aa: CASSLGEGLRVGELFF

d_call: .
clone_size: few
j_call: TRBJ2-3
v_call: TRBV7-9
cdr3_nt: TGTGCCAGCAGCTTAGCACGGACGAGCACAGATACGCAGTATTTT
cdr3_aa: CASSLARTSTDTQYF

d_call: .
clone_size: .
j_call: TRBJ1-5
v_call: TRBV20-1
cdr3_nt: TGCAGTGCTAGACTCGGATCTCAGCATTTT
cdr3_aa: CSARLGSQHF

d_call: .
clone_size: .
j_call: TRBJ2-3
v_call: TRBV14
cdr3_nt: TGTGCCAGCAGCCAGCCGCTGTCCCCGCCCACAGATACGCAGTATTTT
cdr3_aa: CASSQPLSPPTDTQYF

d_call: .
clone_size: .
j_call: TRBJ1-5
v_call: TRBV7-9
cdr3_nt: TGTGCCAGCAGTACGGGGGGTAATCAGCCCCAGCATTTT
cdr3_aa: CASSTGGNQPQHF

d_call: TRBD1
clone_size: .
j_call: TRBJ1-4
v_call: TRBV7-2
cdr3_nt: TGTGCCAGCAGCTCCTCAGGGGGGGTTGAAAAACTGTTTTTT
cdr3_aa: CASSSSGGVEKLFF